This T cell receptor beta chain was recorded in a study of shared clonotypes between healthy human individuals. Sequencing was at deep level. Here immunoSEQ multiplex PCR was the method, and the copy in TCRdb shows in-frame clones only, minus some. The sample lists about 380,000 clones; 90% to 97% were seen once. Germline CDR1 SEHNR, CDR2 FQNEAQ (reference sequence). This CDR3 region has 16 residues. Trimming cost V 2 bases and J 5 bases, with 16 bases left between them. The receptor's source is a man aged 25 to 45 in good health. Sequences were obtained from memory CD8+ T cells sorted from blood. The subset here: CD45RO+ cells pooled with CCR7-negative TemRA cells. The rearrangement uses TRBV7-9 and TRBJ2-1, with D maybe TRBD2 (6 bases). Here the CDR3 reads CASSLRAGRIHNEQFF. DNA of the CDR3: TGTGCCAGCAGCTTAAGAGCGGGTAGAATTCACAATGAGCAGTTCTTC.